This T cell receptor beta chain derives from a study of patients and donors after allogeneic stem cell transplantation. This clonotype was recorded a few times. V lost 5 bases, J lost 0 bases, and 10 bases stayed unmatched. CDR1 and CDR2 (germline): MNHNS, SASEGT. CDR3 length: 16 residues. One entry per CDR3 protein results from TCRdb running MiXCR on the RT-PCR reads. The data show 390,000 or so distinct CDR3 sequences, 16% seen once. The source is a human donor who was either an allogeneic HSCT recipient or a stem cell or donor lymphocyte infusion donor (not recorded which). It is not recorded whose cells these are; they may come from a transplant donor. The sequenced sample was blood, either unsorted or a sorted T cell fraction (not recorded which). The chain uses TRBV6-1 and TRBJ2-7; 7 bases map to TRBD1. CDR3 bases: TGTGCCAGCAGTACAAGGAACAGGGGTTACTCCTACGAGCAGTACTTC. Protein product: CASSTRNRGYSYEQYF.